The 31 T cell receptor beta chains listed next were all sequenced from one sample in a study of PD-L1 blockade in urothelial cancer. Clones were read by immunoSEQ multiplex PCR, and TCRdb kept only the in-frame ones, dropping some. The table has tens of thousands of clones, 84% seen once. Time point: pretreatment peripheral blood. The source material was PBMCs, sampled around atezolizumab (anti-PD-L1) treatment. Every receptor here comes from a man aged 60 to 75 with urothelial cancer.

The chain recombines TRBV12-2 with TRBJ2-2; TRBD2 was called by the table and not checked on the DNA. TRBV12-2 is a documented pseudogene. The CDR3 totals 20 residues. CDR3 loop: CASRTTFGTSGRRDTGELFF. CDR3 in DNA: TGTGCAAGTCGCACAACCTTCGGGACTAGCGGGAGACGGGACACCGGGGAGCTGTTTTTT.

This chain uses TRBV7-9 with TRBJ2-7; maybe TRBD2 (6 bases). Germline CDR1 and CDR2: SEHNR and FQNEAQ (reference sequence). The CDR3 has 14 residues. The V gene lost 2 bases and the J gene lost 2 bases, with 10 bases spanning the gap. The CDR3 is CASSLPGATYEQYF. Here the CDR3 DNA reads TGTGCCAGCAGCTTACCGGGAGCGACCTACGAGCAGTACTTC.

The gene calls are TRBV5-1 and TRBJ1-6, with 10 nucleotides matching TRBD1. The CDR3 contains 18 residues. V trimming: 0 bases; J trimming: 2 bases; junction bases outside the gene matches: 5. Germline V gene sequence: CDR1 SGHRS, CDR2 YFSETQ. CDR3 region: CASSLAETGGAYNSPLHF. The CDR3 coding sequence is TGCGCCAGCAGCTTGGCCGAGACAGGGGGCGCCTATAATTCACCCCTCCACTTT. Together with reference TRBV5-1 and TRBJ1-6, the CDR3 gives the full variable domain: KAGVTQTPRYLIKTRGQQVTLSCSPISGHRSVSWYQQTPGQGLQFLFEYFSETQRNKGNFPGRFSGRQFSNSRSEMNVSTLELGDSALYLCASSLAETGGAYNSPLHFGNGTRLTVT.

The chain joins TRBV19 to TRBJ2-3; maybe TRBD1 (6 bases). This CDR3 is built from 15 residues. V was pared by 1 base and J by 5 bases, with 13 bases between. Per germline, CDR1 LNHDA and CDR2 SQIVND (reference sequence). The CDR3 DNA sequence: TGTGCCAGTAGTATAGGACAGGACTTCGTAGATACGCAGTATTTT. Translation: CASSIGQDFVDTQYF.

The J gene is TRBJ1-1, the V gene TRBV4-2; D might be TRBD1 (5 bases). Trimming shortened V by 1 base and J by 1 base, and 7 bases separated the two germline ends. The CDR3 totals 14 residues. Germline loops: CDR1 LGHNA, CDR2 YNFKEQ. CDR3 sequence (DNA): TGTGCCAGCAGCCAAGCAGGGTCGAACACTGAAGCTTTCTTT. The encoded protein is CASSQAGSNTEAFF.

This chain joins TRBV4-1 and TRBJ1-6; TRBD1 might be the D (6 bases). Trimming took 2 bases from V and 3 from J, leaving 20 bases between them. There are 19 residues in the CDR3. Germline loops: CDR1 MGHRA, CDR2 YSYEKL. The CDR3 protein is CASSQSGTPSPGYNSPLHF. The CDR3 DNA reads as TGCGCCAGCAGCCAATCAGGGACACCCTCCCCCGGCTATAATTCACCCCTCCACTTT.

The chain uses TRBV11-3 and TRBJ2-1; TRBD2 agrees at 7 bases. The CDR3 spans 15 residues. CDR1 and CDR2 (germline): SGHNT, YENEEA. Trimming removed 5 bases from V and 5 bases from J; junction bases left unmatched: 9. This CDR3 reads CASSLGREMHNEQFF. The CDR3 region has the DNA TGTGCCAGCAGCCTAGGGCGGGAGATGCACAATGAGCAGTTCTTC.

The table lists this clone with a few counts. In DNA form, the CDR3 reads TGTGCCAGCAGCTTAAGTCAGGGCAACGAGCAGTACTTC. Its protein product is CASSLSQGNEQYF. The chain employs TRBV7-6 and TRBJ2-7, with D perhaps matching TRBD1 (5 bases). The V end lost 2 bases, the J end lost 5 bases, and 10 bases lay between the germline ends. CDR1 and CDR2 from the germline V gene are SGHVS and FNYEAQ. This CDR3 contains 13 residues.

The chain is built from TRBV7-8 and TRBJ2-2; TRBD1 aligns across 10 bases. Germline-derived CDR1 and CDR2 are SGHVS and FQNEAQ. The CDR3 sequence is 15 residues long. The J segment lost 5 bases and the V segment lost 5 bases, leaving 5 bases of the junction unmatched. The CDR3 spells CASSTRTGGTGELFF. The DNA for the CDR3 is TGTGCCAGCAGCACCAGGACAGGGGGGACCGGGGAGCTGTTTTTT. The variable domain in full, completed from reference TRBV7-8 and TRBJ2-2, reads GAGVSQSPRYKVAKRGQDVALRCDPISGHVSLFWYQQALGQGPEFLTYFQNEAQLDKSGLPSDRFFAERPEGSVSTLKIQRTQQEDSAVYLCASSTRTGGTGELFFGEGSRLTVL.

The table lists this clone with a count of one. J is TRBJ2-3 and V is TRBV9; TRBD2 is a possible D gene (6 bases). This CDR3 has 13 amino acids. Germline V lookup: CDR1 SGDLS, CDR2 YYNGEE. V was trimmed by 4 bases and J by 7 bases, leaving 13 bases between them. In nucleotides, the CDR3 is TGTGCCAGCAGCCCTGGGGGAGGAAATACGCAGTATTTT. Translation: CASSPGGGNTQYF.

The gene calls are TRBV11-3 and TRBJ1-1; D not certain. The V end was cut by 1 base, the J end by 3 bases, with 12 bases between. Germline CDR1 reads SGHNT; CDR2 reads YENEEA. This CDR3 spans 15 amino acids. DNA for the CDR3: TGTGCCAGCAGCTTAGGGCCCGGTGAGGACACTGAAGCTTTCTTT. Translating it yields CASSLGPGEDTEAFF.

This chain connects TRBV5-4 to TRBJ2-1, with 10 bases lining up with TRBD2. The CDR3 has 16 amino acids. V shed 5 bases, J shed 7 bases, and the junction held 12 bases outside the gene matches. Per the germline V gene, CDR1 is SGHNT and CDR2 is YYREEE (reference sequence). CDR3 sequence reads: CASSTVSGRAENEQFF. The CDR3 region has the DNA TGTGCCAGCAGTACAGTAAGCGGGAGGGCCGAGAATGAGCAGTTCTTC.

Only a few counts were recorded for this clone. The chain links TRBV29-1 to TRBJ1-1; no firm D call. CDR1 is SQVTM and CDR2 is ANQGSEA in the germline V gene. The CDR3 covers 12 residues. V shed 4 bases and J shed 4 bases, with 10 bases lying between them. The CDR3 loop is CSVVGGLTEAFF. The DNA of the CDR3 is TGCAGCGTTGTAGGCGGGCTCACTGAAGCTTTCTTT.

Comments on this clone: One end of the junction fails to match germline, which may point to a read error. The rearrangement joins TRBV4-1 to TRBJ1-3, with D unresolved. CDR1 is MGHRA, CDR2 YSYEKL, per germline. This CDR3 has 17 residues. CDR3 amino acids: CASRQDLAPTGGNTIYF. CDR3 in DNA: TGCGCCAGCAGACAAGATCTTGCTCCGACGGGTGGAAACACCATATATTTT.

The chain couples TRBV5-4 to TRBJ1-1; D might be TRBD1 (6 bases). The length of the CDR3 is 15 residues. The germline V gene encodes CDR1 SGHNT and CDR2 YYREEE (reference sequence). The V end lost 0 bases, the J end lost 5 bases, and 14 bases lay between the germline ends. Here the CDR3 reads CASSLDAGASTEAFF. The CDR3 DNA reads as TGTGCCAGCAGCTTGGATGCGGGGGCGAGTACTGAAGCTTTCTTT. Variable domain in full (rest from reference TRBV5-4 and TRBJ1-1): ETGVTQSPTHLIKTRGQQVTLRCSSQSGHNTVSWYQQALGQGPQFIFQYYREEENGRGNFPPRFSGLQFPNYSSELNVNALELDDSALYLCASSLDAGASTEAFFGQGTRLTVV.

This clone appeared once. This rearrangement joins TRBV7-2 to TRBJ2-7; D remains unclear. This CDR3 is 15 amino acids long. In germline, CDR1 is SGHTA, CDR2 FQGNSA. With 5 bases removed from V and 2 bases from J, the gap between germline ends came to 16 bases. CDR3 sequence (DNA): TGTGCCAGCAGCGCCTCCGCAGGCCCCACCTACGAGCAGTACTTC. Translating it yields CASSASAGPTYEQYF.

The V gene is TRBV29-1, the J gene TRBJ1-2; 8 positions agree with TRBD1. Germline CDR1 is SQVTM and CDR2 is ANQGSEA. Unmatched junction bases numbered 14, after V lost 3 bases and J lost 5 bases. CDR3 length equals 16 residues. The CDR3 spells CSVETRGQVASYGYTF. Written as DNA, the CDR3 is TGCAGCGTTGAGACCCGGGGACAGGTCGCGTCATATGGCTACACCTTC.

The chain recombines TRBV10-3 with TRBJ2-1; TRBD2 is a possible D gene (5 bases). Trimming left V 6 bases short and J 1 base short, with 13 bases between. This CDR3 is built from 15 residues. Germline CDR1 is ENHRY and CDR2 is SYGVKD. Here the CDR3 reads CAIREDSRSYNEQFF. The CDR3 DNA follows: TGTGCCATCAGGGAGGACTCCCGGTCCTACAATGAGCAGTTCTTC.

The chain employs TRBV7-9 and TRBJ1-2; perhaps TRBD1 as D (6 bases). The ends were cut back, 4 bases at V and 1 base at J, with 7 bases in the middle. Per the germline V gene, CDR1 is SEHNR and CDR2 is FQNEAQ (reference sequence). The CDR3 extends over 13 amino acids. CDR3 loop: CASSSQGNYGYTF. The CDR3 DNA is TGTGCCAGCAGCTCACAGGGTAACTATGGCTACACCTTC.

This clone has just one count. This chain connects TRBV7-9 to TRBJ2-6; no clear D gene. CDR1 is SEHNR, CDR2 FQNEAQ, per germline (reference sequence). The CDR3 contains 19 residues. The V end lost 2 bases, the J end lost 2 bases, and 19 bases lay between the germline ends. The CDR3 bases are TGTGCCAGCAGCTTATCACCCACAGCCGCGAGACCTGGGGCCAACGTCCTGACTTTC. Its translation: CASSLSPTAARPGANVLTF.

This rearrangement joins TRBV7-9 to TRBJ1-2; 7 bases map to TRBD1. Germline loops: CDR1 SEHNR, CDR2 FQNEAQ (reference sequence). The CDR3 runs 12 residues. After removal of 1 base from V and 8 bases from J, the junction contained 1 base not matched to a gene. The CDR3 sequence: CASSLGTGGYTF. The CDR3 DNA is TGTGCCAGCAGCTTAGGGACAGGCGGCTACACCTTC.

This chain joins TRBV5-1 and TRBJ1-3; D possibly corresponds to TRBD1 (6 bases). V dropped 3 bases and J dropped 2 bases, with 15 bases sitting between them. CDR1 and CDR2 (germline): SGHRS, YFSETQ. The length of the CDR3 is 16 residues. The CDR3 loop reads CASSSGESGAGNTIYF. The CDR3 DNA sequence: TGCGCCAGCAGCTCCGGTGAATCAGGGGCTGGAAACACCATATATTTT. Using reference TRBV5-1 and TRBJ1-3 for the parts outside the CDR3, the full variable domain is KAGVTQTPRYLIKTRGQQVTLSCSPISGHRSVSWYQQTPGQGLQFLFEYFSETQRNKGNFPGRFSGRQFSNSRSEMNVSTLELGDSALYLCASSSGESGAGNTIYFGEGSWLTVV.

The chain is built from TRBV10-3 and TRBJ2-7, with TRBD2 identical over 7 bases. CDR3 length: 14 residues. The V segment lost 6 bases and the J segment 0 bases; nucleotides outside the gene matches: 5. Germline CDR1 is ENHRY and CDR2 is SYGVKD. As DNA, the CDR3 is TGTGCCATCAGCGCGGGGGACGGCTCCTACGAGCAGTACTTC. Translated: CAISAGDGSYEQYF.

The chain links TRBV27 to TRBJ2-1, with D tentatively TRBD2 (5 bases). The CDR3 covers 12 residues. Germline-derived CDR1 and CDR2 are MNHEY and SMNVEV (reference sequence). The V end lost 5 bases, the J end lost 9 bases, and 11 bases lay between the germline ends. The DNA for the CDR3 is TGTGCCAGCAGTCCGACCCGGGGTGAGCAGTTCTTC. Translating it yields CASSPTRGEQFF.

The chain is built from TRBV4-1 and TRBJ2-5, with 10 bases fitting TRBD2. Trimming took 1 base from V and 5 from J; bases not matched to a gene: 10. The germline CDR1 and CDR2 sequences are MGHRA and YSYEKL. This CDR3 region has 17 residues. The CDR3 DNA is TGCGCCAGCAGCCAAGGTAGAAGCGGGGGGGCCTTTGAGACCCAGTACTTC. Translating it yields CASSQGRSGGAFETQYF.

The chain carries TRBV13 and TRBJ2-7; 7 nucleotides match TRBD2. CDR3 length: 15 residues. Per the germline V gene, CDR1 is PRHDT and CDR2 is FYEKMQ (reference sequence). The junction had 9 bases not matched to a gene; V was cut back by 3 bases and J by 4 bases. The CDR3 coding sequence is TGTGCCAGCAGCTTGTCGCGGGAGTTTGTTTACGAGCAGTACTTC. Its protein product is CASSLSREFVYEQYF.

About this clone itself: One end of the junction varies from germline; a read error may be responsible. The chain combines TRBV30 with TRBJ2-7, with 10 bases fitting TRBD2. The CDR3 sequence is 16 residues long. CDR1 and CDR2 from the germline V gene are GTSNPN and SVGIG (reference sequence). CDR3 region: CAWTKSRPGGTSAVGF. The DNA of the CDR3 is TGTGCCTGGACTAAAAGCCGGCCGGGAGGGACTAGCGCGGTGGGATTC. Variable domain in full (rest from reference TRBV30 and TRBJ2-7): SQTIHQWPATLVQPVGSPLSLECTVEGTSNPNLYWYRQAAGRGLQLLFYSVGIGQISSEVPQNLSASRPQDRQFILSSKKLLLSDSGFYLCAWTKSRPGGTSAVGFGPGTRLTVT.

V and J are TRBV2 and TRBJ2-5; D perhaps matches TRBD1 (5 bases). Trimming cost V 7 bases and J 4 bases, with 7 bases left between them. The germline V gene encodes CDR1 SNHLY and CDR2 FYNNEI. CDR3 length: 11 residues. CDR3 region: CASTRGETQYF. CDR3 bases: TGTGCCAGCACTAGGGGAGAGACCCAGTACTTC.

The gene calls are TRBV19 and TRBJ1-2; possible D gene TRBD1, 6 bases. V lost 7 bases to trimming and J lost 0 bases, with 15 bases between them. Germline V CDR1 and CDR2: LNHDA, SQIVND (reference sequence). This CDR3 is built from 15 residues. The chain's CDR3 is CASMDSATSNYGYTF. CDR3 coding DNA: TGTGCCAGTATGGACAGCGCTACTTCTAACTATGGCTACACCTTC.

The V and J genes are TRBV12-2 and TRBJ2-1; the table's TRBD2 call for D was not verified on the DNA. TRBV12-2 counts as a pseudogene. The CDR3 totals 16 residues. CDR3 amino acids: CASRLTTSGGYNEQFF. In nucleotides, the CDR3 is TGTGCAAGTCGCTTAACGACTAGCGGGGGATACAATGAGCAGTTCTTC.

The chain employs TRBV4-1 and TRBJ2-5; D is ambiguous. The CDR3 sequence is 14 residues long. Germline loops: CDR1 MGHRA, CDR2 YSYEKL. Trimming took off 1 base at V and 1 base at J, with 7 bases between the two ends. The CDR3 region has the DNA TGCGCCAGCAGCCAAGGGGCAGTCCAAGAGACCCAGTACTTC. This gives the protein CASSQGAVQETQYF.